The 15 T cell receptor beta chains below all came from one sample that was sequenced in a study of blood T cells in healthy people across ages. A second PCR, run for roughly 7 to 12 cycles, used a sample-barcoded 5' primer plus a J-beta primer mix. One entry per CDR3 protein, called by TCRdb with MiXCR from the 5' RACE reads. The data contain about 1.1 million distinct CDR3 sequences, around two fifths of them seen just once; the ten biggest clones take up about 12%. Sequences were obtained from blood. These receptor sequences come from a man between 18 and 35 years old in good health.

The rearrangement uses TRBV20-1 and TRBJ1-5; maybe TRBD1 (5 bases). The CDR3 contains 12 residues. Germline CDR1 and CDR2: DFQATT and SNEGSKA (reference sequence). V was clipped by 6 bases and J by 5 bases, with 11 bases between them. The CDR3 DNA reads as TGCAGTGCGGGAGGAGGGGATCAGCCCCAGCATTTT. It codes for CSAGGGDQPQHF.

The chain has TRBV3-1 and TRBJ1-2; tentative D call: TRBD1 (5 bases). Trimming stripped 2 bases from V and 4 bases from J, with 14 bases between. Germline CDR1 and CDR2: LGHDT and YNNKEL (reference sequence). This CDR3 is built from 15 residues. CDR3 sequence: CASSQQTQGGYGYTF. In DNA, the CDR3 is TGTGCCAGCAGCCAACAGACGCAGGGAGGCTATGGCTACACCTTC. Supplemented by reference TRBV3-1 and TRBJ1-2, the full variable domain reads DTAVSQTPKYLVTQMGNDKSIKCEQNLGHDTMYWYKQDSKKFLKIMFSYNNKELIINETVPNRFSPKSPDKAHLNLHINSLELGDSAVYFCASSQQTQGGYGYTFGSGTRLTVV.

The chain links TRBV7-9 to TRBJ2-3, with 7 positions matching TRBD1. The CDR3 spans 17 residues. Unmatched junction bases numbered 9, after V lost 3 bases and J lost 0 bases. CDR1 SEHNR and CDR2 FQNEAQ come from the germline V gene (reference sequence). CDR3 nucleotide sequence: TGTGCCAGCAGCTTCCCCCGGGACAGCTCTAGCACAGATACGCAGTATTTT. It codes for CASSFPRDSSSTDTQYF.

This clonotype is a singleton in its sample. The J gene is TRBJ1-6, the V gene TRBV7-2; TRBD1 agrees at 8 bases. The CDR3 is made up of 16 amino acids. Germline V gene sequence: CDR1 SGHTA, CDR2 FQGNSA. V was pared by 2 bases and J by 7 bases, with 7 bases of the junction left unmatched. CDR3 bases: TGTGCCAGCAGCTTAAATGCAGGGGGCCTCAATTCACCCCTCCACTTT. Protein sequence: CASSLNAGGLNSPLHF.

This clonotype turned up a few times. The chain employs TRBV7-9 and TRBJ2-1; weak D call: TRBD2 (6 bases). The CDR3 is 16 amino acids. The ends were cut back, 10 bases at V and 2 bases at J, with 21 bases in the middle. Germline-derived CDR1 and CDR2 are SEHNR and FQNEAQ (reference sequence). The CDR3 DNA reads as TGTGCCATCCCAAGTCCACGCGGGGCCGCCTACAATGAGCAGTTCTTC. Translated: CAIPSPRGAAYNEQFF. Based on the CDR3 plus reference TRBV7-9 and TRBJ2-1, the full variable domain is DTGVSQNPRHKITKRGQNVTFRCDPISEHNRLYWYRQTLGQGPEFLTYFQNEAQLEKSRLLSDRFSAERPKGSFSTLEIQRTEQGDSAMYLCAIPSPRGAAYNEQFFGPGTRLTVL.

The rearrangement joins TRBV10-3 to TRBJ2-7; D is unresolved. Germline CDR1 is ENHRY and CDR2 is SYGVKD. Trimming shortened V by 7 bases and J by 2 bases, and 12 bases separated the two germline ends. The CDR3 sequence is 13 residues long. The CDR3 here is CAITGAGPYEQYF. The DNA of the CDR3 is TGTGCCATCACGGGTGCTGGCCCCTACGAGCAGTACTTC.

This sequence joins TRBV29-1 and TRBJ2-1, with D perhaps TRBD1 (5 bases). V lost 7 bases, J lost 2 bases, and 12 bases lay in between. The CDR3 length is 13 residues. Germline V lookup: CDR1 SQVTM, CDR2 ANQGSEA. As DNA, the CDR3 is TGCAGCGCCTTGACAGACCCCTACAATGAGCAGTTCTTC. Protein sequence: CSALTDPYNEQFF.

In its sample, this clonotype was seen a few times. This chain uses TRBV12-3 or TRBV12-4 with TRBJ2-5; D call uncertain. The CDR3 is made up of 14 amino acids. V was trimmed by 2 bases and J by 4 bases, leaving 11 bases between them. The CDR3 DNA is TGTGCCAGCAGTTTAAGGGCGGAATCAGAGACCCAGTACTTC. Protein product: CASSLRAESETQYF.

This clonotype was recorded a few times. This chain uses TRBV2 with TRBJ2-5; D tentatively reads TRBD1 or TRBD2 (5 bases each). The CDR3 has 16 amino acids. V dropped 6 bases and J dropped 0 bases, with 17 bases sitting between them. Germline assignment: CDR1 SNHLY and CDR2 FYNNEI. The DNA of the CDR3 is TGTGCCAGCAGATCCGGGACCAGTACGTACCAAGAGACCCAGTACTTC. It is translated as CASRSGTSTYQETQYF.

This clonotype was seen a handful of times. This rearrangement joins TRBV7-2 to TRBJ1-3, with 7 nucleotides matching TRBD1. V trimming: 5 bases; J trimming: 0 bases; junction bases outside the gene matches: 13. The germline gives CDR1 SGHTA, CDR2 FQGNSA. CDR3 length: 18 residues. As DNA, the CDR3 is TGTGCCAGCAGCCCCCGTGGGACAGATCGCCTCTCTGGAAACACCATATATTTT. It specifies CASSPRGTDRLSGNTIYF. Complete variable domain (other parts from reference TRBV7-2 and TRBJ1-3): GAGVSQSPSNKVTEKGKDVELRCDPISGHTALYWYRQSLGQGLEFLIYFQGNSAPDKSGLPSDRFSAERTGGSVSTLTIQRTQQEDSAVYLCASSPRGTDRLSGNTIYFGEGSWLTVV.

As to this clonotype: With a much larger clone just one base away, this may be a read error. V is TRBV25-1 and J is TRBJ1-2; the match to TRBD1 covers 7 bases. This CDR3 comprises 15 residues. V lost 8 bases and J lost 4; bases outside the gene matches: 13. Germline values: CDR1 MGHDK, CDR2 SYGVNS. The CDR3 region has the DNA TGTGCCAGCTCCCCATGGACAGGTGAACTCTATGGCTACACCTTC. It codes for CASSPWTGELYGYTF.

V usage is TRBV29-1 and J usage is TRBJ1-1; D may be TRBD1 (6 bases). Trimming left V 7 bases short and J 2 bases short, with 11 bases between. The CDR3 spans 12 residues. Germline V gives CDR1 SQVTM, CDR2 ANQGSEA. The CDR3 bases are TGCAGCGGTAAACAGGGAAACACTGAAGCTTTCTTT. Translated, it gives CSGKQGNTEAFF.

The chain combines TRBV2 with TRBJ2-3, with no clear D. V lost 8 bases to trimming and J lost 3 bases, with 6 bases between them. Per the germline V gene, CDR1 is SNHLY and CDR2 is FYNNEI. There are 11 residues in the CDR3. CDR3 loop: CASCGTDTQYF. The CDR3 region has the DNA TGTGCCAGCTGTGGGACAGATACGCAGTATTTT.

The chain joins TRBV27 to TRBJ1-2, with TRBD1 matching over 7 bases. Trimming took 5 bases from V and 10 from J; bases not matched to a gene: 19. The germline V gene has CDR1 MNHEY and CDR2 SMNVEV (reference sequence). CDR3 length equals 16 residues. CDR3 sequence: CASSPSTGDRVNDYTF. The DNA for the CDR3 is TGTGCCAGCAGTCCCTCTACGGGAGACAGGGTTAATGACTACACCTTC.

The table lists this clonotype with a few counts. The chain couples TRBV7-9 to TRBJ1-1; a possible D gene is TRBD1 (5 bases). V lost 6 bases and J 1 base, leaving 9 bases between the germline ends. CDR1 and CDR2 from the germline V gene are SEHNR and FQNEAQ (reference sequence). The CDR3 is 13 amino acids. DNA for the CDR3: TGTGCCAGCAGGGGGGAAAGGAACACTGAAGCTTTCTTT. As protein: CASRGERNTEAFF.